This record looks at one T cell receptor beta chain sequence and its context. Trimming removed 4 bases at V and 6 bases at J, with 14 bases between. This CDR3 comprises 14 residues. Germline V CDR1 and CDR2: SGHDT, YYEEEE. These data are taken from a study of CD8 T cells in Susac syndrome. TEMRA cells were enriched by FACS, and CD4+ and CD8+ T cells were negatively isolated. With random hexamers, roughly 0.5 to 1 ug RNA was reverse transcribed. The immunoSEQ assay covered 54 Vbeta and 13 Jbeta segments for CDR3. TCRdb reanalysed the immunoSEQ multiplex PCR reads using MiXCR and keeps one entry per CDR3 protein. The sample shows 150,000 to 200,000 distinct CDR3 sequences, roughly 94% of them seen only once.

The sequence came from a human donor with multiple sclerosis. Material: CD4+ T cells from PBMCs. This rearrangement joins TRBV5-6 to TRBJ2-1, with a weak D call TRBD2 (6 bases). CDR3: CASSPWRGSNEQFF. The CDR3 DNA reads TGTGCCAGCAGCCCCTGGAGGGGATCCAATGAGCAGTTCTTC.